This T cell receptor beta chain came from a study of regulatory T cells in long-lasting Graves disease. Ten or more counts support this clonotype. According to the study, TCR beta libraries were built with iRepertoire HTBI primers and CDR3-region Arm-PCR. Each CDR3 protein is one row after TCRdb ran MiXCR on the multiplex PCR reads. The sample has about 460,000 distinct CDR3 sequences, around a fifth seen once; the top ten hold roughly 14%. As to time point: persistent/refractory GD, antithyroid drugs over 5 years with positive TRAb. PBMCs provided the RNA from which the TCR library was made. The CDR3 runs to 15 residues. The ends were cut back, 5 bases at V and 0 bases at J, with 13 bases in the middle.

Sequenced here: peripheral blood mononuclear cells (PBMCs), sampled when the disease was refractory, from a patient treated with antithyroid drugs. The clonotype was recovered from a female donor with Graves disease. This chain joins TRBV12-3 or TRBV12-4 and TRBJ2-5, with D maybe TRBD1 (6 bases). The CDR3 nucleotides are TGTGCCAGCAGTGTGGGGGCATCGTACCAAGAGACCCAGTACTTC. Residues: CASSVGASYQETQYF.